Listed here are 2 T cell receptor beta chains from one sample, sequenced in a study of cytomegalovirus exposure and HLA in healthy donors. Vbeta (60) and Jbeta (13) primers were used in the PCR. The assay was immunoSEQ multiplex PCR, and TCRdb's table has in-frame clones only and misses some. The repertoire consists of 85,000 to 130,000 clones, with around three quarters occurring once and the leading ten covering approximately 5%. Sequencing was done on a sample of PBMCs. These receptors were collected from a woman younger than 30 in good health and CMV-seropositive.

This clone was detected a few times. This chain links TRBV7-9 with TRBJ2-7, with 9 positions matching TRBD1. V lost 4 bases, J lost 3 bases, and 7 bases stayed unmatched. Germline values: CDR1 SEHNR, CDR2 FQNEAQ (reference sequence). This CDR3 is 15 amino acids long. CDR3 residues: CASSSGQGMVYEQYF. CDR3 DNA sequence: TGTGCCAGCAGCTCGGGACAGGGAATGGTCTACGAGCAGTACTTC.

The chain uses TRBV5-4 and TRBJ1-6, with a possible D match to TRBD1 (6 bases). The CDR3 runs to 15 residues. Germline V gene lookup returns CDR1 SGHNT and CDR2 YYREEE (reference sequence). V was clipped by 4 bases and J by 8 bases, with 16 bases between them. The CDR3 DNA follows: TGTGCCAGCAGCCCCACCCGGGGGGGGCATTCACCCCTCCACTTT. Its translation is CASSPTRGGHSPLHF.